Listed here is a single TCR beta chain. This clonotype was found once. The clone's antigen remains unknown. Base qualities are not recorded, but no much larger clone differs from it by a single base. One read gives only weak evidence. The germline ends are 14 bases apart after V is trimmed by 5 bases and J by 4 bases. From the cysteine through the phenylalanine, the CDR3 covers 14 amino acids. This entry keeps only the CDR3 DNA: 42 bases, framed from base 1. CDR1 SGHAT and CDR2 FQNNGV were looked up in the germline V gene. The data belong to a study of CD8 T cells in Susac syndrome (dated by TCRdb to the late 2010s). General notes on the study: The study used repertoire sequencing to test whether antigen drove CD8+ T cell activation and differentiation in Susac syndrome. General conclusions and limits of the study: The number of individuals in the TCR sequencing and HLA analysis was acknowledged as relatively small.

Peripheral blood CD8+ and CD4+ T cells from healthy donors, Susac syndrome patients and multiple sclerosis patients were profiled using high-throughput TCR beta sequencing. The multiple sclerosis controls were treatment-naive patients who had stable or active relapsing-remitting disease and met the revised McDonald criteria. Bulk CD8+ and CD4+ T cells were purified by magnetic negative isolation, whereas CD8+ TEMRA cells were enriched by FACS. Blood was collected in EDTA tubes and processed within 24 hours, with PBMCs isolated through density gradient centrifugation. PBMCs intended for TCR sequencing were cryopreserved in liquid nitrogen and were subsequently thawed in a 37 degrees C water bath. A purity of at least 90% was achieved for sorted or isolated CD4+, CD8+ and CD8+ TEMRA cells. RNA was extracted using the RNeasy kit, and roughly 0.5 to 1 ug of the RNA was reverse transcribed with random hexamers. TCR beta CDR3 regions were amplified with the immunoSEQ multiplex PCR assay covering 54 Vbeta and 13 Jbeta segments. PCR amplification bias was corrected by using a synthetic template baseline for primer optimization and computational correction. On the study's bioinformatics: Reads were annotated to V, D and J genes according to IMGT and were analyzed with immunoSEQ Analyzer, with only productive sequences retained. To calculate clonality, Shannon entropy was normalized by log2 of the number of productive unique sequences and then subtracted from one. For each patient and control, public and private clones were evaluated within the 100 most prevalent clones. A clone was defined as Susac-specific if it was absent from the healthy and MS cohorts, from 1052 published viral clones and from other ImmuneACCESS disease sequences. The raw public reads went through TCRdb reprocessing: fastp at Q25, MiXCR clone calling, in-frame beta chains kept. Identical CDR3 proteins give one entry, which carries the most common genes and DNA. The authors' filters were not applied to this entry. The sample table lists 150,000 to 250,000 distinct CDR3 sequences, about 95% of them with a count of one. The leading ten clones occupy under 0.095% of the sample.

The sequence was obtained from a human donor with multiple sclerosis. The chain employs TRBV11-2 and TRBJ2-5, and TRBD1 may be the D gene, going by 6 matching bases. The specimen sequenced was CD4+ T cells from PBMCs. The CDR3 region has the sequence CASSPGQLRETQYF. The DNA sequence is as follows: TGTGCCAGCAGCCCGGGACAATTGAGAGAGACCCAGTACTTC. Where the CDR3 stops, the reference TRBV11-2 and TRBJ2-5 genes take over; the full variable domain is EAGVAQSPRYKIIEKRQSVAFWCNPISGHATLYWYQQILGQGPKLLIQFQNNGVVDDSQLPKDRFSAERLKGVDSTLKIQPAKLEDSAVYLCASSPGQLRETQYFGPGTRLLVL.